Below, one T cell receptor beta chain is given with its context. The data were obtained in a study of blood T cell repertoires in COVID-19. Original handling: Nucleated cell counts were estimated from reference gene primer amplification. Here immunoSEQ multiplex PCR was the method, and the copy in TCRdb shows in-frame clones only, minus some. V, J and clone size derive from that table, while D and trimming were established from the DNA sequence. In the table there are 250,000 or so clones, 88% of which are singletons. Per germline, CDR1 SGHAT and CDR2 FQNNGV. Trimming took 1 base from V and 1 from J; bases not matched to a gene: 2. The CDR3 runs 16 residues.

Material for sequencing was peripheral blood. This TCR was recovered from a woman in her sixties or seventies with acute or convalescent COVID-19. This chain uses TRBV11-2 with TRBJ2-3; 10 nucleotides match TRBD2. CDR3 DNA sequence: TGTGCCAGCAGCTTAGGTCTAGCGGGGGGCACAGATACGCAGTATTTT. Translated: CASSLGLAGGTDTQYF.